These 13 T cell receptor beta chains share one sample of origin, sequenced in a study of CD8+CD57+ T cells in acquired aplastic anemia. The template for TCR beta VDJ and CDR3 sequence profiling was genomic DNA. One entry per CDR3 protein results from TCRdb running MiXCR on the reads. The sample holds some 240,000 distinct CDR3 sequences, roughly 33% seen once. The sample was sorted CD4+, CD8+, or CD8+CD57+ T cells (not recorded which) from PBMCs. The receptors shown here come from a human donor in good health, serving as a control.

About this clonotype: This is likely a read error, given that the CDR3 carries no conserved phenylalanine or tryptophan at its end. The chain uses TRBV12-3 or TRBV12-4 and TRBJ2-7; 7 bases are shared with TRBD2. The trim removed 3 bases at V and 2 bases at J, leaving 4 bases unmatched. This CDR3 has 14 residues. The CDR3: CASSFVGGPYEQYL. CDR3 nucleotide sequence: TGTGCCAGCAGTTTTGTGGGAGGGCCCTACGAGCAGTACCTC.

This clonotype was recorded a few times. The V gene is TRBV9, the J gene TRBJ2-3; the match to TRBD2 covers 16 bases. Germline trimming cut 3 bases from V and 0 bases from J; bases unmatched to any gene: 7. The CDR3 is 19 amino acids. The germline V gene encodes CDR1 SGDLS and CDR2 YYNGEE. The CDR3 loop reads CASSESGTSGRASTDTQYF. CDR3 in DNA: TGTGCCAGCAGCGAGAGTGGGACTAGCGGGAGGGCCAGCACAGATACGCAGTATTTT.

On this clonotype: An end of the junction does not agree with germline; a read error may underlie this. The chain is built from TRBV10-3 and TRBJ2-5; 11 positions agree with TRBD2. The CDR3 covers 18 residues. Germline CDR1 ENHRY, CDR2 SYGVKD. The CDR3 sequence: CAISITGTSGGGQGTQYF. Here the CDR3 DNA reads TGTGCCATCAGCATAACCGGGACTAGCGGAGGGGGCCAAGGGACCCAGTACTTC.

There are a few counts of this clonotype. This chain uses TRBV5-1 with TRBJ1-1; D is unresolved. CDR1 SGHRS and CDR2 YFSETQ come from the germline V gene. CDR3 size: 14 residues. Trimming shortened V by 2 bases and J by 4 bases, and 12 bases separated the two germline ends. Written as DNA, the CDR3 is TGCGCCAGCAGCTTAGTTGCGGAATCCACTGAAGCTTTCTTT. The encoded protein is CASSLVAESTEAFF.

This clonotype was seen a single time. The DNA for the CDR3 is TGCAGTGCTAGAGATGGGGGGACTAGCAGCACAGATACGCAGTATTTT. Amino acid sequence: CSARDGGTSSTDTQYF. The rearrangement joins TRBV20-1 to TRBJ2-3; 9 bases match TRBD2. V lost 0 bases, J lost 0 bases, and 4 bases stayed unmatched. Per the germline V gene, CDR1 is DFQATT and CDR2 is SNEGSKA (reference sequence). The CDR3 has 16 residues.

This clonotype occurred once. A single base separates this from a much larger clone, so it may be a read error. The genes are TRBV10-3 and TRBJ1-2; D is uncertain. This CDR3 comprises 12 residues. Trimming took off 11 bases at V and 8 bases at J, with 18 bases between the two ends. Germline assignment: CDR1 ENHRY and CDR2 SYGVKD. CDR3 loop: CAGTQDGRGYTF. The CDR3 DNA is TGTGCCGGCACCCAAGACGGAAGGGGCTACACCTTC.

The chain recombines TRBV24-1 with TRBJ1-6; D is unclear. CDR3 length: 10 amino acids. The ends were cut back, 2 bases at V and 11 bases at J, with 0 bases in the middle. From germline, CDR1 is KGHDR and CDR2 SFDVKD. Here the CDR3 DNA reads TGTGCCACCAGTGATTCACCCCTCCACTTT. This codes for CATSDSPLHF.

The chain joins TRBV10-3 to TRBJ2-3; D might be TRBD1 or TRBD2, each matching 5 bases. Deletions cut 10 bases from V and 0 bases from J, with 20 bases between. The CDR3 extends over 16 amino acids. The germline V gene encodes CDR1 ENHRY and CDR2 SYGVKD. CDR3 sequence reads: CATTGPRGPSTDTQYF. Here the CDR3 DNA reads TGTGCCACCACCGGCCCCCGGGGACCTAGCACAGATACGCAGTATTTT.

This clonotype was detected ten times or more. The chain has TRBV24-1 and TRBJ1-2, with D possibly being TRBD1 (6 bases). This CDR3 spans 16 amino acids. Trimming stripped 3 bases from V and 0 bases from J, with 13 bases between. Germline V gene sequence: CDR1 KGHDR, CDR2 SFDVKD. CDR3 region: CATSDGQTGANYGYTF. CDR3 coding DNA: TGTGCCACCAGTGATGGGCAGACAGGAGCTAACTATGGCTACACCTTC.

This clonotype was counted at least ten times. The V gene is TRBV7-6, the J gene TRBJ2-1; 7 nucleotides match TRBD2. Looked up from germline, CDR1 is SGHVS and CDR2 is FNYEAQ. V trimming: 5 bases; J trimming: 6 bases; junction bases outside the gene matches: 1. CDR3 size: 12 residues. CDR3 bases: TGTGCCAGCAGCGGGGGGGGCAATGAGCAGTTCTTC. Its translation is CASSGGGNEQFF.

This clonotype has just a few counts. Given the absence of the conserved phenylalanine or tryptophan at the CDR3 end, a read error is likely. V usage is TRBV2 and J usage is TRBJ2-7; 9 positions match TRBD1. The V gene end was trimmed by 6 bases and the J gene end by 10 bases; junction bases not matched to a gene: 10. The CDR3 runs 13 residues. Germline CDR1 SNHLY, CDR2 FYNNEI. CDR3 nucleotides: TGTGCCAGCAGCACTTCCCGGGACAGGGAACAGTACCTC. It specifies CASSTSRDREQYL.

This clonotype was seen only a few times. Just one base apart from a much larger clone, this may be a read error. The V call is TRBV6-5, the J call TRBJ1-6, with D possibly matching TRBD1 (5 bases). From germline, CDR1 is MNHEY and CDR2 SVGAGI. Trimming removed 2 bases from V and 9 bases from J, with 11 bases in between. The CDR3 runs to 14 residues. In DNA, the CDR3 is TGTGCCAGCAGTTACGCAGGGTCGGGTTCACCCCTCCACTTT. Residues: CASSYAGSGSPLHF.

This clonotype has a count of ten or more. This CDR3 reads CASSSSLGGQPQHF. Here the CDR3 DNA reads TGTGCCAGCAGCTCGTCCCTAGGAGGTCAGCCCCAGCATTTT. The V call is TRBV7-9, the J call TRBJ1-5; D is undetermined. The germline V gene has CDR1 SEHNR and CDR2 FQNEAQ (reference sequence). The CDR3 is made up of 14 amino acids. V was cut by 4 bases and J by 6 bases, with 13 bases left in between.